This T cell receptor (beta chain) comes out of a study of blood T cell repertoires in COVID-19 (TCRdb year 2020). Concerning the study at large: Samples covering the acute and convalescent phases of COVID-19 were provided by collaborators in the United States, Italy and Spain. Samples came from the ongoing ImmuneRACE study (first 160 participants) plus 1,254 subjects from 6 global collaborators. Where HLA class I and class II types were available, the types were taken from metadata supplied by the sample provider, not from assay-based typing. The repertoires were made available in a free public database intended to serve as a resource for research on the immune response to SARS-CoV-2. Deeply sampled blood TCRbeta repertoires from subjects exposed to, actively infected with, or recovered from COVID-19 were included in the dataset. A de-identified subject ID, COVID-19 status, age in years and sex were almost always included in the sample metadata. The material from the prospective study consisted of cDNA or gDNA derived from T cells, B-cell-depleted T cells, or PBMCs.

On this clone itself: Its antigen specificity is not known. The record has no base qualities; no much larger clone is one base away.

In the prospective study, participants were roughly 18 to 100 years old, resided in under 30 geographic areas of the United States, and were enrolled through a virtual design. Cohort assignment in the prospective study relied on participant-reported clinical history from a screening survey and a study questionnaire. ImmuneRACE Cohort 3 recovered participants were defined by two consecutive negative NP/OP PCR tests, healthcare professional clearance, or symptom resolution. Each participant in the prospective study had whole blood, serum and a nasopharyngeal or oropharyngeal swab collected by mobile phlebotomists. Over a 2-month period, participants in the prospective study had the option of providing additional blood draws and questionnaires. Before DNA extraction, prospective study blood samples were shipped either frozen or at room temperature. TCRbeta CDR3 regions were amplified from genomic DNA using the immunoSEQ Assay, a bias-controlled multiplex PCR. Per the source publication's procedure: The number of nucleated cells in each sample was estimated by amplification of reference gene primers within the assay. To quantify the absolute abundance of each unique TCRbeta CDR3 rearrangement, sequence reads were collapsed and filtered. For each sample, productive Simpson clonality was calculated as the square root of Simpson's diversity index over productive rearrangements. This is the immuneACCESS table as TCRdb keeps it, with only in-frame sequences that have V and J called. A part of the clones is gone; compared with another copy, unresolved V genes explain less than half, and the rest is unexplained. That table furnishes V, J and clone size, whereas the DNA furnished D and trimming. This sample comprises about 180,000 clones, about 84% of them detected only once. Around 9% of the sample is taken by the ten largest.

Overall results and qualifications from the work: How much clinical and demographic metadata was included differed by source and by participant, and the metadata was provided uncurated.

CDR3 length: 16 amino acids, cysteine to phenylalanine. Only the CDR3 region is kept as DNA, spanning 48 bases read in frame from base 1. Clipping removes 0 bases from V and 6 bases from J, with 6 as the unmatched junction base count. CDR1 and CDR2 are drawn from the germline V gene: SGDLS, YYNGEE. This receptor was identified in a woman younger than 45 who had recovered from COVID-19. The V and J segments used are TRBV9 and TRBJ1-4; TRBD1 fits 9 bases in the junction. Sequencing was done on a sample of PBMCs or T cells enriched from blood (not recorded which). The CDR3 sequence is CASSVGVQGAYEKLFF. The DNA sequence is TGTGCCAGCAGCGTAGGCGTACAGGGGGCGTATGAAAAACTGTTTTTT.